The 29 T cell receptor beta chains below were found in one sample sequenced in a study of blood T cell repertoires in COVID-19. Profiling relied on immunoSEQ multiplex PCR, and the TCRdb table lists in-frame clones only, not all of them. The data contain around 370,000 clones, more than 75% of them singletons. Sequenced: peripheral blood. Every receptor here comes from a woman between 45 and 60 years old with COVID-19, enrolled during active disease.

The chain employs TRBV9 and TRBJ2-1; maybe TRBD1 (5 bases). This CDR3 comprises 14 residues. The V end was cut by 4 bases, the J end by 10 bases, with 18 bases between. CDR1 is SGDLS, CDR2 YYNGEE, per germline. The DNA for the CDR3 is TGTGCCAGCAGCCCCCGTGGTGGGGCAGGGGAGCAGTTCTTC. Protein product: CASSPRGGAGEQFF.

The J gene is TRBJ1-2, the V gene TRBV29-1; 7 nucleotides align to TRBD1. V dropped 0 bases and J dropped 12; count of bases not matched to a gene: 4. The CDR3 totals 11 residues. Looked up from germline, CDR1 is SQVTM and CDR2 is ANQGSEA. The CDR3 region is CSVEDPGTDTF. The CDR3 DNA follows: TGCAGCGTTGAAGACCCTGGGACAGACACCTTC.

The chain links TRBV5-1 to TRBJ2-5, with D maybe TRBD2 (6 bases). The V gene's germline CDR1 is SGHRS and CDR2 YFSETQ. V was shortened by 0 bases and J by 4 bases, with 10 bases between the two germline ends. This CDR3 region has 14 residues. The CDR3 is CASSLGVGGETQYF. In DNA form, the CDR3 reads TGCGCCAGCAGCTTGGGAGTGGGGGGAGAGACCCAGTACTTC.

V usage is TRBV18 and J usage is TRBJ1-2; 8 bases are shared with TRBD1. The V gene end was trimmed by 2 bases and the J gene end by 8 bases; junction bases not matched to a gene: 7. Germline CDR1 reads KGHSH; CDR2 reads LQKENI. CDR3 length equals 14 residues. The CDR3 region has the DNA TGTGCCAGCTCACCAGCGCAGGGGGCGCGGGGCTACACCTTC. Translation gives CASSPAQGARGYTF.

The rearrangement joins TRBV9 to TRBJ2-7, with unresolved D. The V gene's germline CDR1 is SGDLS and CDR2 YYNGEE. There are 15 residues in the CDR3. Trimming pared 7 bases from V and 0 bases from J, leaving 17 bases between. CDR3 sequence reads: CASSPSRVSSYEQYF. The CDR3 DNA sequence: TGTGCCAGCTCCCCAAGTCGCGTGTCCTCCTACGAGCAGTACTTC.

DNA of the CDR3: TGCGCCAGCAGCCTCAGGGACACCATGAACACTGAAGCTTTCTTT. Translated: CASSLRDTMNTEAFF. The V call is TRBV4-3, the J call TRBJ1-1; TRBD1 is a possible D gene (6 bases). Trimming cost V 4 bases and J 0 bases, with 12 bases left between them. CDR1 and CDR2 from the germline V gene are LGHNA and YSLEER. CDR3 size: 15 residues.

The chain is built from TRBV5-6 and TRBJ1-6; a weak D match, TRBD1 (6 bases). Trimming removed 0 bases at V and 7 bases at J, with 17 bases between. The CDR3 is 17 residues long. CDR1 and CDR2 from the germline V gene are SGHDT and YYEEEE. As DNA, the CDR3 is TGTGCCAGCAGCTTGGATAGGGCGAAAGGGGGAAATTCACCCCTCCACTTT. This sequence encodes CASSLDRAKGGNSPLHF.

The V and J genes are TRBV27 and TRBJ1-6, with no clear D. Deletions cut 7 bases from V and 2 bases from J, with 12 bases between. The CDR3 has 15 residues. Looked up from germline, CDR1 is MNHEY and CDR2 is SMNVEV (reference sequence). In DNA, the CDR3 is TGTGCCAGCAACTCGGAGGCAGCCTATAATTCACCCCTCCACTTT. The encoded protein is CASNSEAAYNSPLHF.

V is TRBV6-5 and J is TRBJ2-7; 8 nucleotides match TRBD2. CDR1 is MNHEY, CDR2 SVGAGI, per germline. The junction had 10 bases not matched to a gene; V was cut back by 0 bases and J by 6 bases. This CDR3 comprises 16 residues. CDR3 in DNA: TGTGCCAGCAGTTACTCGTTCGGGGGGGCGCGATCCGAGCAGTACTTC. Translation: CASSYSFGGARSEQYF.

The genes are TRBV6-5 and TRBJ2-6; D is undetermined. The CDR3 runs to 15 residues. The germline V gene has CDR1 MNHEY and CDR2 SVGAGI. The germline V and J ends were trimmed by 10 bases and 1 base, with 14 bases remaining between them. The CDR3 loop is CATTRGGSGANVLTF. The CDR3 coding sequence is TGTGCCACCACGCGCGGCGGTTCTGGGGCCAACGTCCTGACTTTC.

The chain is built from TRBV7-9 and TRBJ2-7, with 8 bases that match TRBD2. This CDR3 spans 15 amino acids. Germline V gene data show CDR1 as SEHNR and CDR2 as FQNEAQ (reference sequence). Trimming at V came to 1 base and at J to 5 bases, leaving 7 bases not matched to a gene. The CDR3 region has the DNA TGTGCCAGCAGCTTAGGGATGACTAGCGAAGACGAGCAGTACTTC. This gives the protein CASSLGMTSEDEQYF. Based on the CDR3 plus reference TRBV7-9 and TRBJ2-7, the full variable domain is DTGVSQNPRHKITKRGQNVTFRCDPISEHNRLYWYRQTLGQGPEFLTYFQNEAQLEKSRLLSDRFSAERPKGSFSTLEIQRTEQGDSAMYLCASSLGMTSEDEQYFGPGTRLTVT.

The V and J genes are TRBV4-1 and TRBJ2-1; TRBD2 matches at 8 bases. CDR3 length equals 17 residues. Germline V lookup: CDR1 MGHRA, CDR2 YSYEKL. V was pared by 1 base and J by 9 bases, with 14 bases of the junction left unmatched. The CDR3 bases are TGCGCCAGCAGCCAAGGCCTGGGCGCGGGAGGAAGTGGTGAGCAGTTCTTC. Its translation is CASSQGLGAGGSGEQFF.

CDR3 sequence: CASNRDRGNVGYTF. The CDR3 bases are TGTGCCAGCAATAGGGACAGGGGGAATGTTGGCTACACCTTC. The V and J genes are TRBV6-5 and TRBJ1-2, with TRBD1 matching over 11 bases. The ends lost 7 bases at V and 7 bases at J; junction bases unmatched: 8. Germline values: CDR1 MNHEY, CDR2 SVGAGI. The CDR3 has 14 amino acids.

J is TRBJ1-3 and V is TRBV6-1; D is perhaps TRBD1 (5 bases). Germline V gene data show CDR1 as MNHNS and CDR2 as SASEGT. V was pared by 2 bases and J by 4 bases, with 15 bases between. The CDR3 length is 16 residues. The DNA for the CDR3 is TGTGCCAGCAGTGAAACCCGGGGGGGTGCCGGAAACACCATATATTTT. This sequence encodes CASSETRGGAGNTIYF.

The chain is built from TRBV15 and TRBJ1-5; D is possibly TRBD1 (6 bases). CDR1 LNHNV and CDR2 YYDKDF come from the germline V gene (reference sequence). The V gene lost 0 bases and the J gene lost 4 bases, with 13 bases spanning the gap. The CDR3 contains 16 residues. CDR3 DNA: TGTGCCACCAGCAGAGATGGGGTGACAGGAAATCAGCCCCAGCATTTT. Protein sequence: CATSRDGVTGNQPQHF.

CDR3 nucleotide sequence: TGTGCCAGCAGCCGCCCGACAAAGCCCCAGCATTTT. The encoded protein is CASSRPTKPQHF. This chain links TRBV5-4 with TRBJ1-5, with D hard to call. The CDR3 length is 12 residues. Looked up from germline, CDR1 is SGHNT and CDR2 is YYREEE (reference sequence). V lost 4 bases and J 8 bases, leaving 10 bases between the germline ends.

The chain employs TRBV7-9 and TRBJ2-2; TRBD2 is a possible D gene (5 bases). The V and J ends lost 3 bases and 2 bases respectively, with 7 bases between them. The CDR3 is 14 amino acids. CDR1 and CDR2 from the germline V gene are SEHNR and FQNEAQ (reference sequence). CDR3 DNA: TGTGCCAGCAGCTTGGACTCTAACACCGGGGAGCTGTTTTTT. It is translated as CASSLDSNTGELFF.

CDR3 residues: CASSPRDLAYNEQFF. The CDR3, as DNA: TGCGCCAGCAGCCCGCGGGACTTGGCCTACAATGAGCAGTTCTTC. J is TRBJ2-1 and V is TRBV4-1; D might be TRBD2 (6 bases). CDR3 length: 15 residues. Trimming shortened V by 4 bases and J by 2 bases, and 12 bases separated the two germline ends. Germline lookup yields CDR1 MGHRA and CDR2 YSYEKL.

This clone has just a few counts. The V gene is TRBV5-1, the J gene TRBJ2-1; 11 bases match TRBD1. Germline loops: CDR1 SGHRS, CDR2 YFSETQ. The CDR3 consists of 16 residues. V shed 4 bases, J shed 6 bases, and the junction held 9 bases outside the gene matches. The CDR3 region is CASSPRSGQGGNEQFF. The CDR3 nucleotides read TGCGCCAGCAGCCCCAGGTCGGGACAGGGGGGCAATGAGCAGTTCTTC.

For the CDR3, the DNA is TGTGCCAGCTCACCACGACTAGCGGGAGGGACCGGGGAGCTGTTTTTT. Its translation: CASSPRLAGGTGELFF. The chain combines TRBV18 with TRBJ2-2; TRBD2 matches at 14 bases. Germline V gene data show CDR1 as KGHSH and CDR2 as LQKENI. The CDR3 extends over 16 amino acids. Trimming took 1 base from V and 5 from J; bases not matched to a gene: 0.

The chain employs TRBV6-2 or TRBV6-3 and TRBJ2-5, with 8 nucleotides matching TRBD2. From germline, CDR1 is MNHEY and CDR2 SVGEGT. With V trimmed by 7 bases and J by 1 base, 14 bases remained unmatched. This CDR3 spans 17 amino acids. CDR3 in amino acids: CASNPLGSGSSQETQYF. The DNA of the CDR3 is TGTGCCAGCAACCCCCTCGGGAGCGGGAGTAGCCAAGAGACCCAGTACTTC.

The CDR3 loop is CASSSEHYNEQFF. In nucleotides, the CDR3 is TGTGCCAGCAGCTCCGAACACTACAATGAGCAGTTCTTC. The V and J genes are TRBV12-1 and TRBJ2-1; TRBD1 is the table's D call and was not checked against the DNA. TRBV12-1 is termed a pseudogene. The CDR3 sequence is 13 residues long.

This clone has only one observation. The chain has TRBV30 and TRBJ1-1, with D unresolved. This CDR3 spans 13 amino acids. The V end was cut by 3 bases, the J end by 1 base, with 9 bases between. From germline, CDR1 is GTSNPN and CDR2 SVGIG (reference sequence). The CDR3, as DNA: TGTGCCTGGAGGGTCGGGTGGAACACTGAAGCTTTCTTT. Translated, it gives CAWRVGWNTEAFF.

DNA of the CDR3: TGTGCCAGCAGTTACAAGCAGGGGGAATCTATGAACACTGAAGCTTTCTTT. Encoded protein: CASSYKQGESMNTEAFF. The rearrangement links TRBV6-2 or TRBV6-3 to TRBJ1-1; 7 bases line up with TRBD1. This CDR3 comprises 17 residues. Germline values: CDR1 MNHEY, CDR2 SVGEGT. Trimming took 2 bases from V and 0 from J; bases not matched to a gene: 9.

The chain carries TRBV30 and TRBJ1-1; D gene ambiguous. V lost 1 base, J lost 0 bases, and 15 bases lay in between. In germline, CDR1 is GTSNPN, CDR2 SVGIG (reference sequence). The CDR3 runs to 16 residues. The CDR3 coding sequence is TGTGCCTGGAGTGGGCTAGGAACAATCATGAACACTGAAGCTTTCTTT. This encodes CAWSGLGTIMNTEAFF.

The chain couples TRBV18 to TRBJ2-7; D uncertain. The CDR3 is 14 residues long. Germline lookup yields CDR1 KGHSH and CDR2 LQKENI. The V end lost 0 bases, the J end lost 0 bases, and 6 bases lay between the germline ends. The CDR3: CASSPPRFSYEQYF. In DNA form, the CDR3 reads TGTGCCAGCTCACCACCGCGATTCTCCTACGAGCAGTACTTC.

The CDR3 reads CAWRLTGAQDTQYF. DNA for the CDR3: TGTGCCTGGAGATTAACAGGGGCCCAAGATACGCAGTATTTT. The rearrangement links TRBV30 to TRBJ2-3; 7 bases map to TRBD1. CDR1 and CDR2 from the germline V gene are GTSNPN and SVGIG (reference sequence). This CDR3 contains 14 residues. V dropped 3 bases and J dropped 5; count of bases not matched to a gene: 8.

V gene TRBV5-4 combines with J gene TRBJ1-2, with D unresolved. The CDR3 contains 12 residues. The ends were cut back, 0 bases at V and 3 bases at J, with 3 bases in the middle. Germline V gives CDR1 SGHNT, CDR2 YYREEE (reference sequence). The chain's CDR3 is CASSLADYGYTF. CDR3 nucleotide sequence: TGTGCCAGCAGCTTGGCAGACTATGGCTACACCTTC.

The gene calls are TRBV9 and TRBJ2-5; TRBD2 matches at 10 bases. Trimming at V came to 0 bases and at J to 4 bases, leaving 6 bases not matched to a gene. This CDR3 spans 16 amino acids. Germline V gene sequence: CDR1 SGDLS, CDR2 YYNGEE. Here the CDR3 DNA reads TGTGCCAGCAGCGTAGATCTAGCGGGAGAATCAGAGACCCAGTACTTC. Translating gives CASSVDLAGESETQYF. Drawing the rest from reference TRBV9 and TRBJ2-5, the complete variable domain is DSGVTQTPKHLITATGQRVTLRCSPRSGDLSVYWYQQSLDQGLQFLIQYYNGEERAKGNILERFSAQQFPDLHSELNLSSLELGDSALYFCASSVDLAGESETQYFGPGTRLLVL.